This T cell receptor (beta chain) comes out of a study of cytomegalovirus exposure and HLA in healthy donors. Findings of the study overall: Follow-up analysis found HLA locus-dependent TCR association rates, highest for DRB1 and lowest for HLA-C. It was reported in a later analysis that an Asian-associated ancestry cluster showed fewer N-insertions than the roughly 660-donor mean.

Primers included in the PCR were 60 Vbeta and 13 Jbeta primers. Measured with immunoSEQ multiplex PCR; TCRdb has only the in-frame clones, and not every one. The repertoire holds 65,000 to 90,000 clones, with around 75% as singletons. Note on this clone: The antigen remains unidentified.

The CDR3 covers 13 residues. Germline values: CDR1 MNHEY, CDR2 SVGAGI. After removal of 8 bases from V and 7 bases from J, the junction contained 3 bases not matched to a gene. Sequenced material: PBMCs. The sequence derives from a man aged 65 to 85 in good health and CMV-seronegative. The chain employs TRBV6-5 and TRBJ2-7, with 15 bases that match TRBD2. CDR3 in DNA: TGTGCCAGCCGGGGACTAGCGGGGGGAGAGCAGTACTTC. Its protein is CASRGLAGGEQYF.